This T cell receptor (beta chain) is drawn from a study of OX40 agonist ivuxolimab in advanced cancers. Overall study: The dose of intravenous ivuxolimab that patients received every 2 weeks ranged from 0.01 to 10 mg/kg. Head and neck, renal cell, melanoma or hepatocellular carcinoma were the cancers that dose-escalation patients had. General study results and limits: Part of the nonresponder group also had normalized T-cell clonal expansion that was low. Blood T cells, both CD4+ and CD8+, expanded clonally by week 6 at 0.1 to 3.0 mg/kg.

Measured with immunoSEQ multiplex PCR; TCRdb has only the in-frame clones, and not every one. There are 56,000 or so clones in the sample; over 80% occur only once, and roughly 4% lies in the top ten. Looked up from germline, CDR1 is SEHNR and CDR2 is FQNEAQ (reference sequence). With 4 bases clipped from V and 5 bases from J, the junction kept 7 bases outside the gene matches. This CDR3 contains 14 residues. Details on this clone: Its specificity is not known.

The chain uses TRBV7-9 and TRBJ2-5; 7 bases are a match to TRBD1. Specimen: CD4+ or CD8+ T cells sorted from blood, collected in a trial of the OX40 agonist ivuxolimab. The source is an adult with an advanced solid tumor such as melanoma, head and neck, liver or kidney cancer. The CDR3 sequence: CASSSKTGWETQYF. CDR3 sequence (DNA): TGTGCCAGCAGCTCGAAGACAGGGTGGGAGACCCAGTACTTC.